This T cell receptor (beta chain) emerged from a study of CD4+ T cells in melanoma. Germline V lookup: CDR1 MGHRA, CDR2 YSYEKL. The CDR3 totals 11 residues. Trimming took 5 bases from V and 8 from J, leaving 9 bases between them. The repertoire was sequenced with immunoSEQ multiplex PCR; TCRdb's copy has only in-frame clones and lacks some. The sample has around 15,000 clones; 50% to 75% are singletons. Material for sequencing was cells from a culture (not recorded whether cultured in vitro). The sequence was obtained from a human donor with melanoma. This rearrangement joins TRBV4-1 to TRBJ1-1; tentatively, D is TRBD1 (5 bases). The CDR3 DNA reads TGCGCCAGCAGCTCTCGGGGCGAAGCTTTCTTT. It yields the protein CASSSRGEAFF.